This T cell receptor (beta chain) appears in the sequencing data of a study of beta chain features in type 1 diabetes. The junction had 10 bases not matched to a gene; V was cut back by 3 bases and J by 4 bases. The CDR3 spans 16 residues. Germline loops: CDR1 SGHNT, CDR2 YYREEE (reference sequence). What was sequenced were expressed TCRB transcripts, since all of the isolated RNA had been reverse transcribed. Measured with immunoSEQ multiplex PCR; TCRdb has only the in-frame clones, and not every one. The sample contains more than 150,000 clones, over 7.5% of which appear only once. The table lists this clone with a few counts.

The chain combines TRBV5-4 with TRBJ2-5; TRBD1 agrees at 9 bases. Sequencing was done on a sample of central memory CD4+ T cells from blood. This sequence was found in a woman aged 18-29 years in good health. The CDR3 region is CASSWGYGTGLETQYF. The CDR3 nucleotides are TGTGCCAGCAGCTGGGGTTATGGGACAGGGCTAGAGACCCAGTACTTC. The full variable domain, completed using reference TRBV5-4 and TRBJ2-5, is ETGVTQSPTHLIKTRGQQVTLRCSSQSGHNTVSWYQQALGQGPQFIFQYYREEENGRGNFPPRFSGLQFPNYSSELNVNALELDDSALYLCASSWGYGTGLETQYFGPGTRLLVL.